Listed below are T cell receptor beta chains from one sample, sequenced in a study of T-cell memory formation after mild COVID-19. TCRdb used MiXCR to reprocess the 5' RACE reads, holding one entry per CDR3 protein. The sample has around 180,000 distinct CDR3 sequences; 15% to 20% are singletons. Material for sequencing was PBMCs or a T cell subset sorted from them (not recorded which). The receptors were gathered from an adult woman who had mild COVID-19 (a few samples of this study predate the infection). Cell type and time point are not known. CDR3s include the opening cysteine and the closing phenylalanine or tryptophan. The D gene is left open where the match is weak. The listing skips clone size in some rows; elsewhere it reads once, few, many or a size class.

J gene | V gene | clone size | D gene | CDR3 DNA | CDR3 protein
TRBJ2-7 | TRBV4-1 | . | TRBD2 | TGCGCCAGCAGCCAAGAGCCGGGACTAGCGTCTTACGAGCAGTACTTC | CASSQEPGLASYEQYF
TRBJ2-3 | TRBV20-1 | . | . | TGCAGTGCTAGAGATTGGGGACCCTGGGATACGCAGTATTTT | CSARDWGPWDTQYF
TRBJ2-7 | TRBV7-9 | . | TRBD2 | TGTGCCAGCAGCAAGACTAGCGGGGATCACGAGCAGTACTTC | CASSKTSGDHEQYF
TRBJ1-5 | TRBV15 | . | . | TGTGCCACCAGCAGTCGGGGGGCGCGGGGTAATCAGCCCCAGCATTTT | CATSSRGARGNQPQHF
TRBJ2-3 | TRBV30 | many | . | TGTGCCTGGAGTGTAACGGCAGATACGCAGTATTTT | CAWSVTADTQYF
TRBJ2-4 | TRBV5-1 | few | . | TGCGCCAGCAGCTTCAAGGGAAACATTCAGTACTTC | CASSFKGNIQYF
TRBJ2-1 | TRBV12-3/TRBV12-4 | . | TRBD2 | TGTGCCAGCAACTGGCGCGGGGGGCCCTACAATGAGCAGTTCTTC | CASNWRGGPYNEQFF
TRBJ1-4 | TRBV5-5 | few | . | TGTGCCAGCAGCTTAAGGACTCCGATCCCAAATGAAAAACTGTTTTTT | CASSLRTPIPNEKLFF
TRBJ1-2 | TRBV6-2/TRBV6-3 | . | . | TGTGCCAGCAGTTTGCAGGAGGTCTATGGCTACACCTTC | CASSLQEVYGYTF
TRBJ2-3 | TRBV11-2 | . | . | TGTGCCAGCAGCCGGACAGCGCGGGACGCGCAGTATTTT | CASSRTARDAQYF
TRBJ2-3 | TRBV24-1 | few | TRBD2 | TGTGCCACCAGTGGACAGCCAGGGACTAGCGGGAGTTTGGATACGCAGTATTTT | CATSGQPGTSGSLDTQYF
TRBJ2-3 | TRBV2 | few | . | TGTGCCAGCAGACAGACTACTAGCACAGATACGCAGTATTTT | CASRQTTSTDTQYF
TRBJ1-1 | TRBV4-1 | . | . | TGCGCCAGCAGCCAAGATCCGCCCGGCCCGGTGAAAGCTTTCTTT | CASSQDPPGPVKAFF
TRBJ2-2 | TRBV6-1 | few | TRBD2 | TGTGCCAGCAGTGGACTAGCGGGGGCCCTCACCGGGGAGCTGTTTTTT | CASSGLAGALTGELFF
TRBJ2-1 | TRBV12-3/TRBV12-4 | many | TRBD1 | TGTGCCAGCTTACAGGGGATTTCCTACAATGAGCAGTTCTTC | CASLQGISYNEQFF
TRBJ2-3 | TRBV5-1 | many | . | TGCGCCAGCAGCCCACATCCTGAAGATACGCAGTATTTT | CASSPHPEDTQYF
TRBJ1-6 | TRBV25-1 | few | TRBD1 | TGTGCCAGCAGTGAAGACAGGGTGTTTTCACCCCTCCACTTT | CASSEDRVFSPLHF
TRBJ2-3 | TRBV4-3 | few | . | TGCGCCAGCAGCCCAGGGGGAGCGGGGGATACGCAGTATTTT | CASSPGGAGDTQYF
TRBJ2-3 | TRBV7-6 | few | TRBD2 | TGTGCCAGCAGCCTACTAGCGGGAGGAATCGCAGATACGCAGTATTTT | CASSLLAGGIADTQYF
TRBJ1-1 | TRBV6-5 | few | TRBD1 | TGTGCCAGCAGCTTCGACAGGGATACTGAAGCTTTCTTT | CASSFDRDTEAFF
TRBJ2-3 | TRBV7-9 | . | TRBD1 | TGTGCCAGCAGCTTAGCAACAGGGGAGGATACGCAGTATTTT | CASSLATGEDTQYF
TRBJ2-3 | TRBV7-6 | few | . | TGTGCCAGCAGCTTAAGGGGGGCCCCCACAGATACGCAGTATTTT | CASSLRGAPTDTQYF
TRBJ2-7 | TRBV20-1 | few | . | TGCAGTGCTAAGGGACACCGCTCCTACGAGCAGTACTTC | CSAKGHRSYEQYF
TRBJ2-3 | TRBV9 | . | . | TGTGCCAGCAGCGTACAGGATACGCAGTATTTT | CASSVQDTQYF
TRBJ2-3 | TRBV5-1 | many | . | TGCGCCAGCAGCTCTGGAGGCACAGATACGCAGTATTTT | CASSSGGTDTQYF
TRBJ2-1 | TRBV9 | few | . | TGTGCCAGCAGCGTAGGGGGCCCTGGTGAGCAGTTCTTC | CASSVGGPGEQFF
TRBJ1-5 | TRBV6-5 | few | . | TGTGCCAGCAGAGCCCTAGACCAACAGCCCCAGCATTTT | CASRALDQQPQHF
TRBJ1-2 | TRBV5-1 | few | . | TGCGCCAGCAGCCTACAGGGAAGAGGCTACACCTTC | CASSLQGRGYTF
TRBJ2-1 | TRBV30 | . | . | TGTGCCTGGAGTGTAGGAGCGGAGCAGTTCTTC | CAWSVGAEQFF
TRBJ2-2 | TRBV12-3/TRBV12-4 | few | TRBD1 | TGTGCCAGCAGACCAGTCTCTAGGGGGCGCGGAACCGGGGAGCTGTTTTTT | CASRPVSRGRGTGELFF
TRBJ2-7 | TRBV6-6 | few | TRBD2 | TGTGCCAGCAGCTCTAGCGGGAGTCGCTACGAGCAGTACTTC | CASSSSGSRYEQYF
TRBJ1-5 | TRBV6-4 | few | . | TGTGCCAGCAGTGCGATGGCGGATAGCAATCAGCCCCAGCATTTT | CASSAMADSNQPQHF
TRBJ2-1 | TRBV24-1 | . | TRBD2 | TGTGCCACCAGTGGTGGACTAGCCGAGGAGCAGTTCTTC | CATSGGLAEEQFF
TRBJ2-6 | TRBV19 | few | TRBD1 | TGTGCCAGTAGTGTACAGGGGCCCGGGGCCAACGTCCTGACTTTC | CASSVQGPGANVLTF
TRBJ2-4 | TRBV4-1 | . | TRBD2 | TGCGCCAGCAGCCAGACTAGCGGGGGGGCCTGGGACATTCAGTACTTC | CASSQTSGGAWDIQYF
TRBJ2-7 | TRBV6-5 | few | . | TGTGCCAGCAGTTACTCGAGGCTAGCTAGGTCCTACGAGCAGTACTTC | CASSYSRLARSYEQYF
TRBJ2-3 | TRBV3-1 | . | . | TGTGCCAGCAGCCTCGGCCTTCAACGCACAGATACGCAGTATTTT | CASSLGLQRTDTQYF
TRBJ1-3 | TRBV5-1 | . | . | TGCGCCAGCGTTGGCTCTGGAAACACCATATATTTT | CASVGSGNTIYF
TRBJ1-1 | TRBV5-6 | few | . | TGTGCCAGCAGGAAAAGAAGGAACACTGAAGCTTTCTTT | CASRKRRNTEAFF
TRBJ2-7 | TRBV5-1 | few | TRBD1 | TGCGCCAGCAGCCCGGGACAGGTAAACTACGAGCAGTACTTC | CASSPGQVNYEQYF
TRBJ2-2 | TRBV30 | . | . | TGTGCCTGGAGTCCCAAACTGAAAACCAACACCGGGGAGCTGTTTTTT | CAWSPKLKTNTGELFF
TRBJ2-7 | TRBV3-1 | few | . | TGTGCCAGCAGCCACTTTAGCGCCTACGAGCAGTACTTC | CASSHFSAYEQYF
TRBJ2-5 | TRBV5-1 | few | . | TGCGCCAGCAGCCGCACAAGGACGGGGCTAGAGACCCAGTACTTC | CASSRTRTGLETQYF
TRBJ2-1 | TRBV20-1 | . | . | TGCAGTGCTAGAGATTCGAGGCTTCAGTTCTTC | CSARDSRLQFF
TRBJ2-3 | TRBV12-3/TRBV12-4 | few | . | TGTGCCAGCAGTTTATGGCGGGCTAGCACAGATACGCAGTATTTT | CASSLWRASTDTQYF
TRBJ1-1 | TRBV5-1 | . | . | TGCGCCAGCAGCTTGGTTGAAGCTTTCTTT | CASSLVEAFF
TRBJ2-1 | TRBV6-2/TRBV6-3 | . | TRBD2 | TGTGCCAGCAGGTTAGCGGGGGGGATAGAGGAGGAGCAGTTCTTC | CASRLAGGIEEEQFF
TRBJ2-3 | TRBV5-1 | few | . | TGCGCCAGCAGAAAGGACGGGAGCTTGGATACGCAGTATTTT | CASRKDGSLDTQYF
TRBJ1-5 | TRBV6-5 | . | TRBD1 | TGTGCCAGCAGTCCAGTACAGGGGGCAAGCAATCAGCCCCAGCATTTT | CASSPVQGASNQPQHF
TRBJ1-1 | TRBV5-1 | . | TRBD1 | TGCGCCAGCAGCCCGGGACAGGGGATACTGTGGACTGAAGCTTTCTTT | CASSPGQGILWTEAFF
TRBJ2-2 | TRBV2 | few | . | TGTGCCAGCAGTGTGGGTAGCAACACCGGGGAGCTGTTTTTT | CASSVGSNTGELFF
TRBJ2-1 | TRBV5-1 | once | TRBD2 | TGCGCCAGCAGCGTGGGCGGGGGGCCTTACTACAATGAGCAGTTCTTC | CASSVGGGPYYNEQFF
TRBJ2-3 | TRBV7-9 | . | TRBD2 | TGTGCCAGCAGTCAGACTAGCGGGAGCACAGATACGCAGTATTTT | CASSQTSGSTDTQYF